Below are 9 T cell receptor beta chains sequenced from a single sample in a study of early T cells in non-severe SARS-CoV-2 infection. TCRdb reprocessed the 5' RACE reads via MiXCR and lists one record per CDR3 protein. The sample consists of some 49,000 distinct CDR3 sequences, about 4% of them appearing once. The sequencing input was whole blood. The receptors were gathered from an adult who was a healthcare worker with PCR-confirmed SARS-CoV-2 infection or an uninfected control (not recorded which).

This clonotype was observed many times. The CDR3 DNA is TGTGCCGGGGCCACAGCGGATGCCTCGGGGGAGCAGTTCTTC. Translating it yields CAGATADASGEQFF. The J gene is TRBJ2-1, the V gene TRBV5-4; D tentatively fits TRBD1 or TRBD2 (5 bases each). V was cut by 10 bases and J by 10 bases, with 24 bases left in between. CDR3 size: 14 residues. CDR1 SGHNT and CDR2 YYREEE come from the germline V gene (reference sequence).

Ten or more counts support this clonotype. The chain combines TRBV20-1 with TRBJ2-1, with D perhaps matching TRBD2 (5 bases). The V gene's germline CDR1 is DFQATT and CDR2 SNEGSKA (reference sequence). V lost 3 bases to trimming and J lost 1 base, with 16 bases between them. This CDR3 spans 16 amino acids. The CDR3 coding sequence is TGCAGTGCTAGTTTCTTCAGGTGGGAGTCCTACAATGAGCAGTTCTTC. Amino acid sequence: CSASFFRWESYNEQFF.

This clonotype has ten or more counts. This chain connects TRBV5-1 to TRBJ2-3; tentatively, D is TRBD1 or TRBD2 (5 bases each). Germline loops: CDR1 SGHRS, CDR2 YFSETQ. The CDR3 runs to 15 residues. The V gene lost 5 bases and the J gene lost 2 bases, with 15 bases spanning the gap. The CDR3 nucleotides are TGCGCCAGCAGTTCCGGGACCCTAGACACAGATACGCAGTATTTT. Amino acid sequence: CASSSGTLDTDTQYF.

This clonotype was observed a handful of times. The V gene is TRBV13, the J gene TRBJ2-7, with D hard to call. This CDR3 comprises 15 residues. In germline, CDR1 is PRHDT, CDR2 FYEKMQ (reference sequence). V dropped 2 bases and J dropped 0 bases, with 11 bases sitting between them. DNA of the CDR3: TGTGCCAGCAGCTTATCCTTACACGGCTCCTACGAGCAGTACTTC. It codes for CASSLSLHGSYEQYF.

This clonotype was seen more than once but under ten times. The J gene is TRBJ1-5, the V gene TRBV4-1; D might be TRBD1 (5 bases). Germline V gives CDR1 MGHRA, CDR2 YSYEKL. The CDR3 has 16 amino acids. Between the trimmed V and J ends, which lost 0 bases and 2 bases, there was a span of 11 bases. The CDR3 DNA follows: TGCGCCAGCAGCCAAGATGGGGGAATCGGCAATCAGCCCCAGCATTTT. Translation gives CASSQDGGIGNQPQHF.

This clonotype was seen at least ten times. The genes are TRBV30 and TRBJ1-2, with 9 bases that match TRBD1. Germline lookup yields CDR1 GTSNPN and CDR2 SVGIG (reference sequence). The junction had 9 bases not matched to a gene; V was cut back by 3 bases and J by 10 bases. This CDR3 is 13 amino acids long. CDR3 protein: CAWSTGTGNAYTF. The DNA for the CDR3 is TGTGCCTGGAGCACCGGGACAGGGAACGCCTACACCTTC.

The table lists this clonotype with many counts. The chain recombines TRBV18 with TRBJ2-3; no reliable D call. The V end was cut by 0 bases, the J end by 7 bases, with 8 bases between. Germline values: CDR1 KGHSH, CDR2 LQKENI. The CDR3 extends over 13 amino acids. As DNA, the CDR3 is TGTGCCAGCTCACCACCCCTAGTAAATACGCAGTATTTT. Translation: CASSPPLVNTQYF.

Ten or more counts support this clonotype. The gene calls are TRBV6-2 or TRBV6-3 and TRBJ1-5, with D possibly matching TRBD1 (6 bases). Germline V CDR1 and CDR2: MNHEY, SVGEGT. This CDR3 spans 16 amino acids. V was cut by 0 bases and J by 6 bases, with 15 bases left in between. The CDR3 sequence is CASSYSGGAIGQPQHF. CDR3 bases: TGTGCCAGCAGTTACTCGGGGGGGGCCATAGGTCAGCCCCAGCATTTT.

The V gene is TRBV14, the J gene TRBJ1-1; tentative D call: TRBD1 (5 bases). CDR1 is SGHDN and CDR2 is FVKESK in the germline V gene. The V gene lost 1 base and the J gene lost 0 bases, with 6 bases spanning the gap. CDR3 length equals 14 residues. CDR3 sequence reads: CASSQVRVNTEAFF. CDR3 in DNA: TGTGCCAGCAGCCAAGTCAGGGTGAACACTGAAGCTTTCTTT.